This is a list of T cell receptor beta chains from one sample in a study of CD8 T cells in ankylosing spondylitis. TCRdb itself ran the 5' RACE reads through MiXCR, one entry per CDR3 protein. The table includes a few hundred thousand distinct CDR3 sequences, roughly 20% detected once. Sequences were obtained from blood, either unsorted or a sorted T cell fraction (not recorded which). Receptors originate from a male donor with ankylosing spondylitis or in good health (not recorded which). The CDR3 runs from the conserved cysteine through the conserved F or W. The D gene is left open where the match is weak. Clone size is shown for a subset of rows, as once, few, many or a class of expanded clone.

size	D	V	J	CDR3	DNA
.	TRBD1	TRBV5-6	TRBJ2-5	CASSLPGQGQETQYF	TGTGCCAGCAGCTTGCCGGGACAGGGACAAGAGACCCAGTACTTC
few	.	TRBV27	TRBJ1-5	CASSQGWRQGGGQPQHF	TGTGCCAGCAGCCAGGGGTGGCGGCAGGGCGGGGGGCAGCCCCAGCATTTT
few	TRBD1	TRBV29-1	TRBJ1-5	CSATGGYGQPQHF	TGCAGCGCGACAGGGGGGTATGGTCAGCCCCAGCATTTT
few	.	TRBV3-1	TRBJ1-1	CASSRHRDAEAFF	TGTGCCAGCAGCCGACACCGGGACGCCGAAGCTTTCTTT
many	.	TRBV20-1	TRBJ2-3	CSAVGTGADTQYF	TGCAGTGCTGTTGGGACCGGAGCAGATACGCAGTATTTT
.	.	TRBV10-3	TRBJ1-1	CAISESYRENTEAFF	TGTGCCATCAGTGAGTCCTACAGGGAGAACACTGAAGCTTTCTTT
.	.	TRBV5-1	TRBJ1-1	CASSLQGWGTEAFF	TGCGCCAGCAGCTTACAGGGATGGGGCACTGAAGCTTTCTTT
many	.	TRBV7-8	TRBJ2-1	CASSPLSSGLSYNEQFF	TGTGCCAGCAGCCCCCTTTCAAGCGGCCTCTCCTACAATGAGCAGTTCTTC
few	.	TRBV12-3/TRBV12-4	TRBJ2-1	CASSFSDNEQFF	TGTGCCAGCAGTTTCTCCGACAATGAGCAGTTCTTC
.	TRBD2	TRBV12-3/TRBV12-4	TRBJ2-5	CASSFLAGGETQYF	TGTGCCAGCAGTTTCCTAGCGGGGGGAGAGACCCAGTACTTC
.	.	TRBV7-6	TRBJ2-3	CASSWARESTDTQYF	TGTGCCAGCAGTTGGGCTCGCGAGAGCACAGATACGCAGTATTTT
many	TRBD2	TRBV9	TRBJ2-1	CASTRSGSLYNEQFF	TGTGCCAGCACGAGGAGCGGGAGTCTTTACAATGAGCAGTTCTTC
.	.	TRBV24-1	TRBJ1-1	CATSNRVNTEAFF	TGTGCCACCTCCAACAGGGTGAACACTGAAGCTTTCTTT
many	.	TRBV29-1	TRBJ1-2	CSVLGDGGSYGYTF	TGCAGCGTGCTTGGGGACGGGGGCTCTTATGGCTACACCTTC
few	.	TRBV20-1	TRBJ2-5	CSAREIGGQETQYF	TGCAGTGCTAGAGAGATAGGGGGCCAAGAGACCCAGTACTTC
few	TRBD1	TRBV5-1	TRBJ1-3	CASQGDSVTTIYF	TGCGCCAGCCAGGGGGATTCGGTCACCACCATATATTTT
few	.	TRBV29-1	TRBJ2-1	CSVVAGGGGDEQFF	TGCAGCGTTGTTGCCGGGGGAGGTGGAGATGAGCAGTTCTTC
once	.	TRBV3-1	TRBJ2-5	CASSQGGSHGETQYF	TGTGCCAGCAGCCAAGGGGGCTCTCACGGAGAGACCCAGTACTTC
.	.	TRBV12-3/TRBV12-4	TRBJ1-4	CASSSRGYEKLFF	TGTGCCAGCAGTTCCCGGGGATATGAAAAACTGTTTTTT
.	TRBD1	TRBV6-5	TRBJ1-3	CASSYSGQGGSGNTIYF	TGTGCCAGCAGTTACTCGGGACAGGGGGGCTCTGGAAACACCATATATTTT
few	.	TRBV20-1	TRBJ1-4	CSASPGGLNEKLFF	TGCAGTGCTAGCCCCGGGGGCTTAAATGAAAAACTGTTTTTT
.	.	TRBV9	TRBJ2-1	CASSLQEGSYNEQFF	TGTGCCAGCAGCCTCCAGGAGGGCTCCTACAATGAGCAGTTCTTC
.	TRBD1	TRBV4-1	TRBJ2-2	CASSLRDRKNTGELFF	TGCGCCAGCAGCCTAAGGGACAGGAAGAACACCGGGGAGCTGTTTTTT
few	.	TRBV5-1	TRBJ1-4	CASSVTATNEKLFF	TGCGCCAGCAGCGTGACAGCTACGAATGAAAAACTGTTTTTT
.	.	TRBV5-1	TRBJ2-1	CASSLDMGSYNEQFF	TGCGCCAGCAGCTTGGATATGGGCTCCTACAATGAGCAGTTCTTC
few	TRBD1	TRBV27	TRBJ1-3	CASRRQGPPSGNTIYF	TGTGCCAGCAGGCGACAGGGGCCCCCCTCTGGAAACACCATATATTTT
few	TRBD1	TRBV27	TRBJ2-3	CASSFRGQVTDTQYF	TGTGCCAGCAGTTTCCGCGGACAGGTCACAGATACGCAGTATTTT
.	.	TRBV5-6	TRBJ1-1	CASSFFDRRNTEAFF	TGTGCCAGCAGCTTCTTCGACAGACGAAACACTGAAGCTTTCTTT
.	TRBD1	TRBV6-1	TRBJ1-2	CASRVTGTGGSYGYTF	TGTGCCAGCAGGGTAACCGGGACAGGGGGCAGCTATGGCTACACCTTC
.	.	TRBV6-1	TRBJ2-1	CASRLTAYNEQFF	TGTGCCAGCAGGCTAACGGCTTACAATGAGCAGTTCTTC
few	.	TRBV15	TRBJ1-1	CATSRRDTEAFF	TGTGCCACCAGCAGAAGGGACACTGAAGCTTTCTTT
few	TRBD2	TRBV20-1	TRBJ2-5	CSARLAGVQETQYF	TGCAGTGCGAGACTAGCGGGGGTGCAAGAGACCCAGTACTTC
few	.	TRBV6-5	TRBJ2-2	CASSYSTVTTGELFF	TGTGCCAGCAGTTACTCGACGGTTACCACCGGGGAGCTGTTTTTT
.	TRBD2	TRBV7-6	TRBJ2-1	CASQTSGRNEQFF	TGTGCCAGTCAGACTAGCGGGAGGAATGAGCAGTTCTTC
.	TRBD1	TRBV12-3/TRBV12-4	TRBJ1-1	CASSLTGKNTEAFF	TGTGCCAGCAGCCTGACAGGGAAGAACACTGAAGCTTTCTTT
few	.	TRBV15	TRBJ2-1	CATSRDLLSEQFF	TGTGCCACCAGCAGAGATCTGCTCAGTGAGCAGTTCTTC
few	.	TRBV5-1	TRBJ2-1	CASSRRDGSSSYNEQFF	TGCGCCAGCAGCCGCAGAGATGGGAGTAGCTCCTACAATGAGCAGTTCTTC
.	TRBD1	TRBV6-5	TRBJ1-2	CASSYFGTGFLYGYTF	TGTGCCAGCAGTTACTTTGGGACAGGATTTCTCTATGGCTACACCTTC
few	.	TRBV3-1	TRBJ2-3	CASSQDPDLTDTQYF	TGTGCCAGCAGCCAAGATCCGGACCTCACAGATACGCAGTATTTT
.	.	TRBV3-1	TRBJ2-3	CASSQVRTDTQYF	TGTGCCAGCAGCCAAGTCCGCACAGATACGCAGTATTTT
many	.	TRBV6-4	TRBJ2-1	CASSDTSGWGEQFF	TGTGCCAGCAGTGACACCTCAGGGTGGGGTGAGCAGTTCTTC
.	TRBD2	TRBV7-6	TRBJ2-3	CASSLAAGVTDTQYF	TGTGCCAGCAGCTTAGCGGCGGGGGTAACAGATACGCAGTATTTT
few	.	TRBV5-1	TRBJ1-3	CASSSSGAAGNTIYF	TGCGCCAGCAGCTCTTCAGGGGCCGCTGGAAACACCATATATTTT
.	.	TRBV5-1	TRBJ2-5	CASSLAGIHQETQYF	TGCGCCAGCAGCTTGGCCGGCATCCATCAAGAGACCCAGTACTTC
.	.	TRBV11-1	TRBJ2-1	CASSLGGGRGNEQFF	TGTGCCAGCAGCTTAGGGGGGGGGCGAGGCAATGAGCAGTTCTTC